This TCR beta chain was sequenced for a study of a mutant IDH1 vaccine in newly diagnosed glioma. Study as a whole: Patients received eight vaccinations in weeks 1, 3, 5, 7, 11, 15, 19, 23.

The time point here: week 23, last vaccination. A single vaccine dose contained 300 ug of mutant IDH1 20-mer peptide, and topical imiquimod was used with it. This CDR3 contains 15 residues. Trimming removed 4 bases from V and 7 bases from J, with 16 bases in between. Germline assignment: CDR1 LGHNA and CDR2 YNFKEQ. Assay: immunoSEQ multiplex PCR; the TCRdb copy retains only in-frame clones and omits some. The repertoire holds about 54,000 clones, over 70% seen once, with about 1.3% in the top ten. This clone appeared a few times. The antigen remains undetermined. Notes on the study in general: Seemingly, top peripheral T cell clonotype changes bore no relation to pseudoprogression.

This sample comprised PBMCs, obtained from a glioma patient whose treatment included an IDH1 peptide vaccine. The origin of this receptor is a man aged 40-49 years with glioma. The chain combines TRBV4-2 with TRBJ1-4; possibly TRBD1 for D (5 bases). The CDR3 is CASSREHRRGEKLFF. CDR3 nucleotides: TGTGCCAGCAGCCGGGAGCACAGGAGGGGTGAAAAACTGTTTTTT.